The next 2 T cell receptor beta chains were all read from a single sample in a study of shared clonotypes between healthy human individuals. Data came from immunoSEQ multiplex PCR; TCRdb stores just in-frame clones and leaves some out. The sample carries 2 million to 2.5 million clones, 90% to 95% recorded once. Sequencing was carried out using naive CD4+ T cells from PBMCs. Subset here: CD45RA+ positively selected. These receptor sequences come from a man between 18 and 29 years old in good health. Some clones in this sample may be carry-over from other donors' samples.

The CDR3 is CASSWANSGNTIYF. The CDR3, as DNA: TGTGCCAGCAGCTGGGCTAACTCTGGAAACACCATATATTTT. This chain joins TRBV7-9 and TRBJ1-3; D gene ambiguous. Trimming stripped 4 bases from V and 0 bases from J, with 7 bases between. The CDR3 has 14 amino acids. Germline lookup yields CDR1 SEHNR and CDR2 FQNEAQ (reference sequence). Looking up the rest from reference TRBV7-9 and TRBJ1-3 gives the full variable domain: DTGVSQNPRHKITKRGQNVTFRCDPISEHNRLYWYRQTLGQGPEFLTYFQNEAQLEKSRLLSDRFSAERPKGSFSTLEIQRTEQGDSAMYLCASSWANSGNTIYFGEGSWLTVV.

CDR3 sequence: CSVEKGSGTEAFF. CDR3 in DNA: TGCAGCGTTGAGAAGGGTTCTGGCACTGAAGCTTTCTTT. The V and J genes are TRBV29-1 and TRBJ1-1; D gene unclear. CDR3 length: 13 residues. Looked up from germline, CDR1 is SQVTM and CDR2 is ANQGSEA. The V end lost 3 bases, the J end lost 4 bases, and 12 bases lay between the germline ends.